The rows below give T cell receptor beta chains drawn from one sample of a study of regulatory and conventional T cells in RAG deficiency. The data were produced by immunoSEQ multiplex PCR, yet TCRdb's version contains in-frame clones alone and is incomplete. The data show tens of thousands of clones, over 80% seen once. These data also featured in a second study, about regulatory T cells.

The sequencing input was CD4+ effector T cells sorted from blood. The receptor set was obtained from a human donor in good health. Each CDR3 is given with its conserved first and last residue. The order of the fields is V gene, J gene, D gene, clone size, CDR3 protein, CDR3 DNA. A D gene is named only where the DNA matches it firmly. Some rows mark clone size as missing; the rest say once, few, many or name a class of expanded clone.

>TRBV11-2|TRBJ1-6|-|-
CASRQRLRNSPLHF
TGTGCCAGCAGACAGAGGTTACGGAATTCACCCCTCCACTTT
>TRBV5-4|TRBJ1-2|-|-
CASSLLAYQDYGYTF
TGTGCCAGCAGCTTATTGGCCTATCAGGACTATGGCTACACCTTC
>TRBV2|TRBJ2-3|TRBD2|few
CASSLAGGGTDTQYF
TGTGCCAGCAGTCTAGCGGGAGGAGGCACAGATACGCAGTATTTT
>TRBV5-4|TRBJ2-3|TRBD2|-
CASSAPPSGGAADTQYF
TGTGCCAGCAGCGCCCCCCCCAGCGGGGGGGCCGCAGATACGCAGTATTTT
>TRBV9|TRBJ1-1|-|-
CASSVEGYRTEAFF
TGTGCCAGCAGCGTAGAAGGGTACAGGACTGAAGCTTTCTTT
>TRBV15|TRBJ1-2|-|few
CATSREWGNSIGYTF
TGTGCCACCAGCAGAGAGTGGGGGAATTCGATTGGCTACACCTTC
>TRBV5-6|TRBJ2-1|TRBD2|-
CASSLAQGGSAYNEQFF
TGTGCCAGCAGCTTGGCCCAGGGCGGGAGTGCCTACAATGAGCAGTTCTTC
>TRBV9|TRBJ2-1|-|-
CASSVTSYNEQFF
TGTGCCAGCAGCGTAACATCCTACAATGAGCAGTTCTTC
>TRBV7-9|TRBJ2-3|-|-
CASSLNGASTDTQYF
TGTGCCAGCAGCTTAAATGGGGCTAGCACAGATACGCAGTATTTT
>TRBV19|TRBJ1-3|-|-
CASGSSLSGNTIYF
TGTGCCAGTGGCTCTTCCCTCTCTGGAAACACCATATATTTT
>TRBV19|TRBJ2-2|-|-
CASRAGGNTGELFF
TGTGCCAGTAGGGCTGGGGGCAACACCGGGGAGCTGTTTTTT
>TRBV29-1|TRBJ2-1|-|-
CSVETGKSYNEQFF
TGCAGCGTTGAAACGGGGAAATCCTACAATGAGCAGTTCTTC
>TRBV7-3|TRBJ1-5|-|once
CASSQGTNQPQHF
TGTGCCAGCAGCCAAGGTACCAATCAGCCCCAGCATTTT
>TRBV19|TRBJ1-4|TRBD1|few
CASRRGQGRPNEKLFF
TGTGCCAGTAGACGCGGACAGGGAAGGCCTAATGAAAAACTGTTTTTT
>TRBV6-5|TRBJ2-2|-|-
CASAVLNTGELFF
TGTGCCAGCGCAGTATTGAACACCGGGGAGCTGTTTTTT
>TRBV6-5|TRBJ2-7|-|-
CASSERPRYEQYF
TGTGCCAGCAGTGAAAGGCCCCGCTACGAGCAGTACTTC
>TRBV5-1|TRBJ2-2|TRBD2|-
CASSLERERAGELFF
TGCGCCAGCAGCTTGGAGCGGGAGAGGGCCGGGGAGCTGTTTTTT
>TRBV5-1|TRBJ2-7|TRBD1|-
CASSLTGTVTYEQYF
TGCGCCAGCAGCTTAACCGGGACAGTCACCTACGAGCAGTACTTC
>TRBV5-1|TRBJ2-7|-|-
CASSSIPTTNRGFYEQYF
TGCGCCAGCAGCTCGATCCCAACCACAAATCGGGGATTCTACGAGCAGTACTTC
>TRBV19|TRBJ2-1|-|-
CASSIDLGLNEQFF
TGTGCCAGTAGTATAGACCTAGGGCTCAATGAGCAGTTCTTC
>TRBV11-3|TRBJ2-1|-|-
CASSLGMGHEQFF
TGTGCCAGCAGCTTAGGGATGGGCCATGAGCAGTTCTTC
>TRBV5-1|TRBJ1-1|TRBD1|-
CASSLGQGTNTEAFF
TGCGCCAGCAGCTTGGGACAGGGGACGAACACTGAAGCTTTCTTT
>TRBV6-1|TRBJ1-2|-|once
CASSQRERVNYGYTF
TGTGCCAGCAGTCAACGGGAGCGGGTCAACTATGGCTACACCTTC
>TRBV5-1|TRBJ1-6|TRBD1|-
CASSPGTVSSPLHF
TGCGCCAGCAGCCCAGGGACAGTGAGTTCACCCCTCCACTTT
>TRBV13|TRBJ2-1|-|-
CASSLDYRGLTIESSYNEQFF
TGTGCCAGCAGCTTAGACTACAGGGGACTAACCATCGAGAGCTCCTACAATGAGCAGTTCTTC
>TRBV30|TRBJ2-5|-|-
CAWSVEWGTGETQYF
TGTGCCTGGAGTGTAGAGTGGGGGACGGGCGAGACCCAGTACTTC
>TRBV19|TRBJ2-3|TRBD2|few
CASSIGRGGGASDTQYF
TGTGCCAGTAGTATCGGCCGGGGCGGGGGGGCATCAGATACGCAGTATTTT
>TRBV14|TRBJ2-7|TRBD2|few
CASSQGGLLGGGEQYF
TGTGCCAGCAGCCAAGGCGGCTTGTTGGGCGGGGGCGAGCAGTACTTC
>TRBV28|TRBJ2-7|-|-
CASSSPGGLQYF
TGTGCCAGCAGCTCCCCCGGGGGTCTGCAGTACTTC
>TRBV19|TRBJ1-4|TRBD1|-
CASTNRGVGEKLFF
TGTGCCAGTACGAACAGGGGAGTTGGTGAAAAACTGTTTTTT
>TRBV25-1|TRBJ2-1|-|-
CASSETRRGLYNEQFF
TGTGCCAGCAGTGAAACGAGGAGGGGGCTGTACAATGAGCAGTTCTTC
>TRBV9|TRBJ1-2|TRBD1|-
CASARQGSYGYTF
TGTGCCAGCGCAAGACAGGGATCTTATGGCTACACCTTC
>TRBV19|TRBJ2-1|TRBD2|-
CASSIRGSGRNEQFF
TGTGCCAGTAGTATTCGCGGGAGCGGTAGGAATGAGCAGTTCTTC
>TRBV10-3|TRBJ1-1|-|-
CAINAPRELVLIF
TGTGCCATCAACGCCCCCCGGGAATTGGTTTTGATCTTT
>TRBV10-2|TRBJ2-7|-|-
CASSGDFLASTYEQYF
TGCGCCAGCAGCGGAGACTTTCTAGCGTCAACCTACGAGCAGTACTTC
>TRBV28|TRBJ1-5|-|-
CASSLPNFRGGNSNQPQHF
TGTGCCAGCAGTTTACCGAATTTCAGAGGGGGGAATAGCAATCAGCCCCAGCATTTT
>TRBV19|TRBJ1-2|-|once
CASTKDGEWGYTF
TGTGCCAGTACCAAGGACGGGGAGTGGGGCTACACCTTC
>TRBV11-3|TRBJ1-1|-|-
CASSLDTTINTEAFF
TGTGCCAGCAGCTTAGATACTACGATCAACACTGAAGCTTTCTTT
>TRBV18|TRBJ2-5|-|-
CASSPTGQETQYF
TGTGCCAGCTCACCTACAGGGCAAGAGACCCAGTACTTC
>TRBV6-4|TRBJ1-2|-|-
CASSPSQGPNYGYTF
TGTGCCAGCAGTCCTTCTCAGGGGCCCAACTATGGCTACACCTTC
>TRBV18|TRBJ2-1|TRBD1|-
CASSPLSKDRGLNEQFF
TGTGCCAGCTCACCTCTCTCTAAGGACAGGGGGCTCAATGAGCAGTTCTTC
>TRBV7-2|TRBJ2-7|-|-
CASSLASAGEQYF
TGTGCCAGCAGCTTAGCTTCGGCTGGGGAGCAGTACTTC
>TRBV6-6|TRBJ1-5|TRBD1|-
CATGTGAGQHF
TGTGCCACCGGGACAGGGGCAGGCCAGCATTTT
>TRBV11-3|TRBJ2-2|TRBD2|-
CASSSGGEGNTGELFF
TGTGCCAGCAGCTCGGGAGGGGAGGGGAACACCGGGGAGCTGTTTTTT
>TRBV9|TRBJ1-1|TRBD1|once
CASSPRDRASEAFF
TGTGCCAGCAGCCCACGGGACAGGGCCTCTGAAGCTTTCTTT
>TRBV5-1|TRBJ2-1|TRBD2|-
CASSLHASGRTYNEQFF
TGCGCCAGCAGCTTGCATGCTAGCGGGAGGACTTACAATGAGCAGTTCTTC